These 28 T cell receptor beta chains share one sample of origin, sequenced in a study of T cell responses to AZD1222 COVID-19 vaccine. Clones were read by immunoSEQ multiplex PCR, and TCRdb kept only the in-frame ones, dropping some. The data contain roughly 140,000 clones, roughly 90% of them singletons. Sequenced material: peripheral blood, taken 28 days after the second AZD1222 dose. These receptors were obtained from an adult who received the AZD1222 COVID-19 vaccine.

V usage is TRBV10-1 and J usage is TRBJ2-5; D perhaps matches TRBD1 (6 bases). The CDR3 has 13 amino acids. V lost 8 bases to trimming and J lost 3 bases, with 13 bases between them. Germline V gene lookup returns CDR1 WNHNN and CDR2 SYGVQD (reference sequence). The CDR3 nucleotides read TGCGCCAGCTCGGGCCCAGGGGAAGAGACCCAGTACTTC. Its translation is CASSGPGEETQYF.

The genes are TRBV12-3 or TRBV12-4 and TRBJ1-2, with 8 bases that match TRBD1. The CDR3 runs to 13 residues. With V trimmed by 7 bases and J by 4 bases, 5 bases remained unmatched. The CDR3 reads CASTTGGSYGYTF. CDR3 DNA: TGTGCCAGCACCACAGGGGGTTCCTATGGCTACACCTTC.

V gene TRBV7-9 combines with J gene TRBJ1-1; D gene ambiguous. V lost 2 bases and J lost 1, with 11 bases in between. The CDR3 covers 15 residues. Germline assignment: CDR1 SEHNR and CDR2 FQNEAQ (reference sequence). The CDR3 sequence: CASSLISGWNTEAFF. The CDR3 bases are TGTGCCAGCAGCTTAATCAGCGGGTGGAACACTGAAGCTTTCTTT.

Points on this clone: In the same sample, other DNA sequences code for this CDR3. The chain uses TRBV14 and TRBJ2-1, with 8 bases matching TRBD2. With V trimmed by 2 bases and J by 7 bases, 7 bases remained unmatched. This CDR3 has 15 residues. Germline CDR1 and CDR2: SGHDN and FVKESK. This chain's CDR3 is CASSQTSGGGNEQFF. The CDR3 nucleotides are TGTGCCAGCAGCCAAACTAGCGGAGGGGGAAATGAGCAGTTCTTC.

This sequence joins TRBV28 and TRBJ1-1; D is unclear. The length of the CDR3 is 15 residues. Germline CDR1 MDHEN, CDR2 SYDVKM. Between the trimmed V and J ends, which lost 1 base and 3 bases, there was a span of 12 bases. As DNA, the CDR3 is TGTGCCAGCAGTTTATTGGGCGGGATGGACACTGAAGCTTTCTTT. Protein sequence: CASSLLGGMDTEAFF.

This chain uses TRBV7-2 with TRBJ2-2, with TRBD2 identical over 8 bases. The germline V gene encodes CDR1 SGHTA and CDR2 FQGNSA. V trimming: 0 bases; J trimming: 4 bases; junction bases outside the gene matches: 4. There are 16 residues in the CDR3. Here the CDR3 reads CASSLATLAGTGELFF. CDR3 nucleotides: TGTGCCAGCAGCTTAGCAACGCTAGCGGGCACCGGGGAGCTGTTTTTT.

The CDR3 nucleotides read TGTGCCAGCAGCTTTAAGAATTCACCCCTCCACTTT. This translates into CASSFKNSPLHF. The chain carries TRBV5-8 and TRBJ1-6; D is unresolved. The germline V gene encodes CDR1 SGHTS and CDR2 YDEGEE. This CDR3 is built from 12 residues. Trimming pared 2 bases from V and 7 bases from J, leaving 4 bases between.

The chain recombines TRBV27 with TRBJ2-3; no firm D call. Germline assignment: CDR1 MNHEY and CDR2 SMNVEV (reference sequence). There are 13 residues in the CDR3. V dropped 6 bases and J dropped 5 bases, with 12 bases sitting between them. DNA of the CDR3: TGTGCCAGCAGGGCTACGTTACGAGATACGCAGTATTTT. Its translation: CASRATLRDTQYF.

The chain couples TRBV5-1 to TRBJ2-6; 7 positions agree with TRBD1. The CDR3 spans 16 residues. Germline V gives CDR1 SGHRS, CDR2 YFSETQ. The trim removed 1 base at V and 0 bases at J, leaving 1 base unmatched. In DNA form, the CDR3 reads TGCGCCAGCAGCTTGCAGGGGGTCTCTGGGGCCAACGTCCTGACTTTC. Translation: CASSLQGVSGANVLTF.

The chain links TRBV7-8 to TRBJ1-1, with a weak D call TRBD1 (6 bases). Germline values: CDR1 SGHVS, CDR2 FQNEAQ. The CDR3 loop spans 13 amino acids. The V gene lost 5 bases and the J gene lost 4 bases, with 11 bases spanning the gap. CDR3 in DNA: TGTGCCAGCAGCCCGGGGGCGGGCACTGAAGCTTTCTTT. Encoded protein: CASSPGAGTEAFF. Combining the CDR3 with reference TRBV7-8 and TRBJ1-1 gives the whole variable domain GAGVSQSPRYKVAKRGQDVALRCDPISGHVSLFWYQQALGQGPEFLTYFQNEAQLDKSGLPSDRFFAERPEGSVSTLKIQRTQQEDSAVYLCASSPGAGTEAFFGQGTRLTVV.

This clone was seen just once. This sequence joins TRBV5-5 and TRBJ2-6; D uncertain. Germline values: CDR1 SGHKS, CDR2 YYEKEE (reference sequence). V was pared by 5 bases and J by 0 bases, with 15 bases between. This CDR3 has 17 amino acids. DNA for the CDR3: TGTGCCAGCAGTAGAGTGGTGGGCAGCTCTGGGGCCAACGTCCTGACTTTC. Protein: CASSRVVGSSGANVLTF. The whole variable domain, filled in from reference TRBV5-5 and TRBJ2-6, reads DAGVTQSPTHLIKTRGQQVTLRCSPISGHKSVSWYQQVLGQGPQFIFQYYEKEERGRGNFPDRFSARQFPNYSSELNVNALLLGDSALYLCASSRVVGSSGANVLTFGAGSRLTVL.

The chain combines TRBV10-3 with TRBJ1-1, with TRBD1 as a possible D gene (5 bases). Germline CDR1 ENHRY, CDR2 SYGVKD. V was trimmed by 9 bases and J by 4 bases, leaving 15 bases between them. This CDR3 has 13 amino acids. The CDR3 DNA is TGTGCCATTAACCTGCGGGGGGGCACTGAAGCTTTCTTT. It is translated as CAINLRGGTEAFF.

This clone was detected only once. V usage is TRBV5-1 and J usage is TRBJ1-2; weak D call: TRBD1 (5 bases). V was clipped by 6 bases and J by 5 bases, with 11 bases between them. CDR1 and CDR2 from the germline V gene are SGHRS and YFSETQ. The CDR3 is 12 residues long. CDR3 amino acids: CASTGGLYGYTF. CDR3 bases: TGCGCCAGCACGGGGGGATTGTATGGCTACACCTTC.

DNA of the CDR3: TGTGCCAGCAGCTTACGGACAGGGGGAAACGAGCAGTACTTC. It encodes CASSLRTGGNEQYF. The gene calls are TRBV7-2 and TRBJ2-7, with TRBD1 matching 10 bases. Trimming removed 2 bases from V and 5 bases from J; junction bases left unmatched: 3. This CDR3 comprises 14 residues. Looked up from germline, CDR1 is SGHTA and CDR2 is FQGNSA.

This chain connects TRBV3-1 (or the pseudogene TRBV3-2) to TRBJ2-7, with D possibly being TRBD2 (5 bases). The CDR3 is 14 residues long. The V end was cut by 0 bases, the J end by 4 bases, with 10 bases between. CDR1 LGHDT and CDR2 YNNKEL come from the germline V gene (reference sequence). CDR3 sequence: CASSQDVGLYEQYF. The CDR3 bases are TGTGCCAGCAGCCAAGATGTCGGACTGTACGAGCAGTACTTC.

The gene calls are TRBV5-4 and TRBJ2-1; weak D call: TRBD1 (5 bases). Germline CDR1 is SGHNT and CDR2 is YYREEE (reference sequence). V was shortened by 0 bases and J by 6 bases, with 10 bases between the two germline ends. This CDR3 has 14 amino acids. For the CDR3, the DNA is TGTGCCAGCAGCTTGGGCTGTGGGGCCAATGAGCAGTTCTTC. Its protein is CASSLGCGANEQFF.

V gene TRBV29-1 combines with J gene TRBJ2-3; TRBD2 matches 9 bases. The CDR3 spans 14 residues. Germline-derived CDR1 and CDR2 are SQVTM and ANQGSEA. DNA for the CDR3: TGCAGTTCTAGCGGGACTCTGCTGACAGATACGCAGTATTTT. It translates to CSSSGTLLTDTQYF.

The chain couples TRBV30 to TRBJ1-1, with D perhaps matching TRBD1 (5 bases). The CDR3 covers 14 residues. Germline CDR1 is GTSNPN and CDR2 is SVGIG (reference sequence). V was shortened by 4 bases and J by 1 base, with 13 bases between the two germline ends. CDR3 in amino acids: CAWTKGLKNTEAFF. CDR3 nucleotides: TGTGCCTGGACCAAGGGACTAAAGAACACTGAAGCTTTCTTT.

The CDR3 region has the DNA TGTGCCAGCAGGCCCCCGGGACAACCGAACACTGAAGCTTTCTTT. This codes for CASRPPGQPNTEAFF. The V and J genes are TRBV6-5 and TRBJ1-1; tentative D call: TRBD1 (6 bases). The CDR3 runs 15 residues. V was pared by 6 bases and J by 1 base, with 15 bases between. The germline CDR1 and CDR2 sequences are MNHEY and SVGAGI.

The V and J genes are TRBV5-4 and TRBJ2-5; tentatively, D is TRBD1 or TRBD2 (5 bases each). The CDR3 runs to 15 residues. Germline assignment: CDR1 SGHNT and CDR2 YYREEE (reference sequence). Trimming stripped 4 bases from V and 2 bases from J, with 15 bases between. The CDR3: CASSPEGQAQETQYF. The CDR3 DNA follows: TGTGCCAGCAGCCCCGAGGGGCAGGCTCAAGAGACCCAGTACTTC.

The chain carries TRBV6-1 and TRBJ2-1; TRBD2 might be the D (5 bases). The CDR3 runs to 14 residues. CDR1 and CDR2 (germline): MNHNS, SASEGT. Between the trimmed V and J ends, which lost 2 bases and 2 bases, there was a span of 7 bases. DNA of the CDR3: TGTGCCAGCAGTGAACTAGCAGCCTACAATGAGCAGTTCTTC. Amino acids: CASSELAAYNEQFF.

The CDR3, as DNA: TGCGCCAGCAGCTTGGGGGCAACTTCTAACTATGGCTACACCTTC. As protein: CASSLGATSNYGYTF. The rearrangement links TRBV5-1 to TRBJ1-2, with D hard to call. Germline values: CDR1 SGHRS, CDR2 YFSETQ. V lost 0 bases and J lost 0, with 9 bases in between. The CDR3 loop spans 15 amino acids.

V is TRBV7-9 and J is TRBJ2-1, with D uncertain. CDR1 is SEHNR, CDR2 FQNEAQ, per germline (reference sequence). This CDR3 contains 16 residues. Trimming left V 1 base short and J 0 bases short, with 10 bases between. The CDR3 DNA reads TGTGCCAGCAGCTTAGTAATCGGGTTCTCCTACAATGAGCAGTTCTTC. Translating gives CASSLVIGFSYNEQFF.

The gene calls are TRBV5-1 and TRBJ1-1; tentatively, D is TRBD1 (5 bases). CDR1 is SGHRS and CDR2 is YFSETQ in the germline V gene. The CDR3 sequence is 14 residues long. V gave up 0 bases and J gave up 4 bases, with 10 bases separating them. The CDR3 here is CASSLEGDRTEAFF. The CDR3 DNA reads as TGCGCCAGCAGCTTGGAAGGGGATCGCACTGAAGCTTTCTTT. Looking up the rest from reference TRBV5-1 and TRBJ1-1 gives the full variable domain: KAGVTQTPRYLIKTRGQQVTLSCSPISGHRSVSWYQQTPGQGLQFLFEYFSETQRNKGNFPGRFSGRQFSNSRSEMNVSTLELGDSALYLCASSLEGDRTEAFFGQGTRLTVV.

The rearrangement joins TRBV11-2 to TRBJ2-1; the D gene is possibly TRBD2 (5 bases). This CDR3 comprises 13 residues. Germline V gene data show CDR1 as SGHAT and CDR2 as FQNNGV. V lost 2 bases to trimming and J lost 7 bases, with 9 bases between them. The CDR3 region is CASSLSSTNEQFF. CDR3 coding DNA: TGTGCCAGCAGCTTATCTAGCACGAATGAGCAGTTCTTC.

To note about this clone: The junction departs from germline at one end; a sequencing error may be responsible. The rearrangement joins TRBV7-9 to TRBJ1-6; no definite D call. Germline-derived CDR1 and CDR2 are SEHNR and FQNEAQ (reference sequence). The CDR3 length is 12 residues. CDR3 sequence reads: CASSSDNSPLHF. The DNA of the CDR3 is TGTGCCAGCAGCTCCGATAATTCACCCCTCCACTTT.

This clone was picked up a small number of times. The chain's CDR3 is CATSRAPEPDNEKLFF. CDR3 sequence (DNA): TGTGCCACCAGCCGGGCCCCCGAACCAGACAATGAAAAACTGTTTTTT. V and J are TRBV19 and TRBJ1-4; D not resolved. This CDR3 is 16 amino acids long. The V end was cut by 10 bases, the J end by 5 bases, with 23 bases between. Germline lookup yields CDR1 LNHDA and CDR2 SQIVND (reference sequence).

The J gene is TRBJ2-2, the V gene TRBV30; tentative D call: TRBD2 (5 bases). This CDR3 contains 14 residues. Trimming removed 2 bases from V and 5 bases from J, with 12 bases in between. Germline CDR1 GTSNPN, CDR2 SVGIG (reference sequence). In nucleotides, the CDR3 is TGTGCCTGGAGTCCTGTGTCGGGGACCGGGGAGCTGTTTTTT. Residues: CAWSPVSGTGELFF.